This passage covers 20 T cell receptor beta chains from one sample sequenced in a study of Ad26.COV2.S vaccination and SARS-CoV-2 variants. Treatment specified: 15 to 20 received Ad26.COV2.S at low or high dose, single or two shots; several received placebo; per-sample allocation not given. At day 63 after the first vaccine or placebo injection, samples were drawn. Profiled with immunoSEQ multiplex PCR; TCRdb holds only in-frame clones, not every one. The sample contains about 400,000 clones, about nine tenths of which appear only once. This material consisted of peripheral blood, taken in a trial of Ad26.COV2.S vaccine versus placebo. These receptors originate from a person aged 18-60 years who received the Ad26.COV2.S COVID-19 vaccine or a placebo.

The chain carries TRBV9 and TRBJ1-1; a weak D match, TRBD1 (5 bases). Per germline, CDR1 SGDLS and CDR2 YYNGEE. CDR3 length equals 15 residues. The V end was cut by 3 bases, the J end by 5 bases, with 17 bases between. The CDR3 sequence is CASSAEDRGGTEAFF. In DNA, the CDR3 is TGTGCCAGCAGCGCGGAGGACCGCGGGGGGACTGAAGCTTTCTTT.

The CDR3 reads CASSERQVNEQFF. The CDR3 region has the DNA TGTGCCAGCAGTGAACGACAGGTCAATGAGCAGTTCTTC. The rearrangement uses TRBV2 and TRBJ2-1, with a tentative D call TRBD1 (6 bases). Germline CDR1 SNHLY, CDR2 FYNNEI. V lost 2 bases, J lost 6 bases, and 8 bases lay in between. The length of the CDR3 is 13 residues.

The V call is TRBV11-2, the J call TRBJ2-1; 8 nucleotides agree with TRBD2. Germline values: CDR1 SGHAT, CDR2 FQNNGV. Trimming at V came to 7 bases and at J to 7 bases, leaving 9 bases not matched to a gene. CDR3 size: 14 residues. The CDR3 nucleotides read TGTGCCAGCACCGCTCGGCGGGAGGTAAATGAGCAGTTCTTC. Translation gives CASTARREVNEQFF.

The rearrangement joins TRBV5-1 to TRBJ1-2; D is possibly TRBD1 (5 bases). Trimming took off 5 bases at V and 1 base at J, with 6 bases between the two ends. CDR1 is SGHRS, CDR2 YFSETQ, per germline. CDR3 size: 12 residues. The CDR3 reads CASSRGNYGYTF. The DNA for the CDR3 is TGCGCCAGCAGTAGGGGTAACTATGGCTACACCTTC.

The chain joins TRBV7-7 to TRBJ2-2; D is possibly TRBD1 or TRBD2 (5 bases each). V lost 11 bases to trimming and J lost 4 bases, with 14 bases between them. The germline V gene encodes CDR1 SSHAT and CDR2 FNYEAQ (reference sequence). The CDR3 has 13 amino acids. For the CDR3, the DNA is TGTGCCGCCGGGGCGAGGGGCACCGGGGAGCTGTTTTTT. Residues: CAAGARGTGELFF.

The chain uses TRBV6-5 and TRBJ1-4; D not certain. Germline values: CDR1 MNHEY, CDR2 SVGAGI. CDR3 length equals 13 residues. V lost 7 bases and J lost 7, with 13 bases in between. The CDR3 coding sequence is TGTGCCAGCACGGAAGGGCGGCGTGAAAAACTGTTTTTT. Residues: CASTEGRREKLFF.

V and J are TRBV28 and TRBJ2-1; TRBD2 matches 11 bases. From germline, CDR1 is MDHEN and CDR2 SYDVKM. This CDR3 is built from 17 residues. V lost 4 bases, J lost 3 bases, and 8 bases stayed unmatched. CDR3: CASSSPGTSGIYNEQFF. CDR3 nucleotide sequence: TGTGCCAGCAGTTCTCCCGGGACTAGCGGCATCTACAATGAGCAGTTCTTC.

This clone occurred a few times. The rearrangement links TRBV27 to TRBJ1-2; 7 bases are shared with TRBD1. From germline, CDR1 is MNHEY and CDR2 SMNVEV (reference sequence). With 6 bases clipped from V and 9 bases from J, the junction kept 10 bases outside the gene matches. This CDR3 has 13 amino acids. CDR3 nucleotide sequence: TGTGCCAGCAGCCCCCGACAGGGTTCGAGCTACACCTTC. The encoded protein is CASSPRQGSSYTF.

The gene calls are TRBV2 and TRBJ2-2; D not certain. The CDR3 covers 11 residues. The germline V and J ends were trimmed by 3 bases and 7 bases, with 3 bases remaining between them. Germline values: CDR1 SNHLY, CDR2 FYNNEI. In nucleotides, the CDR3 is TGTGCCAGCAGTGAGCACGGGGAGCTGTTTTTT. It specifies CASSEHGELFF.

The rearrangement uses TRBV6-5 and TRBJ1-1; D is unresolved. The CDR3 has 14 amino acids. V lost 6 bases, J lost 3 bases, and 14 bases lay in between. Germline CDR1 reads MNHEY; CDR2 reads SVGAGI. The CDR3 DNA reads as TGTGCCAGCAGCTCCCCAGAAGCGGACACTGAAGCTTTCTTT. Protein product: CASSSPEADTEAFF.

This clone came up a few times. This rearrangement joins TRBV7-8 to TRBJ1-3; unclear D gene. Germline CDR1 is SGHVS and CDR2 is FQNEAQ. CDR3 length equals 12 residues. The V and J ends lost 1 base and 3 bases respectively, with 1 base between them. CDR3 DNA: TGTGCCAGCAGCTTAGGTGGAAACACCATATATTTT. Translating gives CASSLGGNTIYF. The entire variable domain, with the rest obtained from reference TRBV7-8 and TRBJ1-3, is as follows: GAGVSQSPRYKVAKRGQDVALRCDPISGHVSLFWYQQALGQGPEFLTYFQNEAQLDKSGLPSDRFFAERPEGSVSTLKIQRTQQEDSAVYLCASSLGGNTIYFGEGSWLTVV.

The J gene is TRBJ1-2, the V gene TRBV5-1, with TRBD1 as a possible D gene (6 bases). The germline CDR1 and CDR2 sequences are SGHRS and YFSETQ. CDR3 size: 16 residues. Trimming stripped 2 bases from V and 12 bases from J, with 26 bases between. This CDR3 is CASSLLLGGGSVVHTF. The DNA of the CDR3 is TGCGCCAGCAGCTTACTACTAGGGGGTGGTTCGGTGGTACACACCTTC.

The chain has TRBV11-3 and TRBJ2-5, with D unresolved. V lost 0 bases and J lost 1, with 9 bases in between. This CDR3 has 15 residues. Germline V CDR1 and CDR2: SGHNT, YENEEA. In nucleotides, the CDR3 is TGTGCCAGCAGCTTAGATCTAGGGTTCCAAGAGACCCAGTACTTC. Amino acids: CASSLDLGFQETQYF.

This clone was picked up a small number of times. The V and J genes are TRBV15 and TRBJ2-7; no firm D call. Germline assignment: CDR1 LNHNV and CDR2 YYDKDF (reference sequence). The CDR3 spans 12 residues. V was shortened by 6 bases and J by 6 bases, with 12 bases between the two germline ends. The CDR3 nucleotides read TGTGCCACCAGTCGTTTAGATCGCGAGCAGTACTTC. Its translation: CATSRLDREQYF.

The chain links TRBV9 to TRBJ2-7; 9 nucleotides align to TRBD2. This CDR3 contains 16 residues. Per germline, CDR1 SGDLS and CDR2 YYNGEE. Germline trimming cut 4 bases from V and 5 bases from J; bases unmatched to any gene: 13. The CDR3 sequence: CASSSHQGLAGNEQYF. The DNA of the CDR3 is TGTGCCAGCAGCTCTCACCAAGGGCTAGCGGGAAACGAGCAGTACTTC.

The chain combines TRBV19 with TRBJ1-4; 8 nucleotides line up with TRBD1. Germline trimming cut 5 bases from V and 8 bases from J; bases unmatched to any gene: 16. The CDR3 spans 17 residues. Germline lookup yields CDR1 LNHDA and CDR2 SQIVND (reference sequence). The CDR3 nucleotides read TGTGCCAGTAGTCATCTGGACAGGGCGAAAGGGGGGGAAAAACTGTTTTTT. This codes for CASSHLDRAKGGEKLFF.

This chain connects TRBV11-2 to TRBJ2-7; 7 bases map to TRBD2. Germline V gene data show CDR1 as SGHAT and CDR2 as FQNNGV. This CDR3 is built from 15 residues. J gave up 0 bases and V 6 bases, and 8 bases lay outside the gene matches. CDR3 amino acids: CASSLTGGRSYEQYF. The CDR3 DNA reads TGTGCCAGCAGTCTAACGGGAGGCCGCTCCTACGAGCAGTACTTC.

The V call is TRBV12-5, the J call TRBJ1-1; tentative D call: TRBD1 (6 bases). V was clipped by 6 bases and J by 7 bases, with 15 bases between them. Germline values: CDR1 LGHNT, CDR2 FRNRAP. The length of the CDR3 is 13 residues. The chain's CDR3 is CASGQGSIGEAFF. CDR3 sequence (DNA): TGTGCTAGTGGCCAGGGGAGTATTGGTGAAGCTTTCTTT.

This chain links TRBV9 with TRBJ2-3; 7 bases align to TRBD2. The CDR3 loop spans 15 amino acids. The trim removed 2 bases at V and 2 bases at J, leaving 5 bases unmatched. Germline CDR1 and CDR2: SGDLS and YYNGEE. The CDR3 bases are TGTGCCAGCAGCGTCTCGGGACTATCCACAGATACGCAGTATTTT. Protein: CASSVSGLSTDTQYF.

This rearrangement joins TRBV27 to TRBJ2-3; D might be TRBD1 (5 bases). There are 14 residues in the CDR3. The germline CDR1 and CDR2 sequences are MNHEY and SMNVEV (reference sequence). The V end lost 3 bases, the J end lost 3 bases, and 10 bases lay between the germline ends. As DNA, the CDR3 is TGTGCCAGCAGTTTTGGGGCTCGGACAGATACGCAGTATTTT. It yields the protein CASSFGARTDTQYF.